A single T cell receptor beta chain is shown here with its context. The data stem from a study of blood T cell repertoires in COVID-19. Study-wide context: The study drew acute and convalescent COVID-19 samples from the United States, Italy and Spain.

Trimming shortened V by 0 bases and J by 5 bases, and 13 bases separated the two germline ends. The germline gives CDR1 LGHDT, CDR2 YNNKEL (reference sequence). The CDR3 covers 16 residues. Libraries were prepared by immunoSEQ multiplex PCR; TCRdb keeps only in-frame clonotypes and omits some of them. The sample yields over 80,000 clones, more than 75% seen once. This chain connects TRBV3-1 (or the pseudogene TRBV3-2) to TRBJ1-4; D possibly corresponds to TRBD1 (6 bases). The receptor was derived from a human donor in a cohort sampled during active COVID-19. The sample was peripheral blood. The CDR3 region has the DNA TGTGCCAGCAGCCAAGACTCGGACAGAGTAAATGAAAAACTGTTTTTT. It is translated as CASSQDSDRVNEKLFF.